The present TCR beta chain was sequenced within a study of T cells in localized non-small cell lung cancer. Generated by immunoSEQ multiplex PCR, the TCRdb table keeps only in-frame clones and is missing some. Among roughly 28,000 clones listed, approximately 90% were seen once. This CDR3 region has 15 residues. With 3 bases clipped from V and 4 bases from J, the junction kept 6 bases outside the gene matches. Germline V gene data show CDR1 as MDHEN and CDR2 as SYDVKM. The rearrangement links TRBV28 to TRBJ1-1; 9 bases are a match to TRBD1. Source: peripheral blood, taken before any cancer treatment. This TCR derives from a male donor at least 60 years old with stage I lung adenocarcinoma. CDR3 protein: CASSFGTGMGTEAFF. The CDR3 bases are TGTGCCAGCAGTTTTGGGACAGGGATGGGCACTGAAGCTTTCTTT.